These T cell receptor beta chains were read from a single sample in a study of cytomegalovirus exposure and HLA in healthy donors. Assay: immunoSEQ multiplex PCR; the TCRdb copy retains only in-frame clones and omits some. The profile covers some 150,000 clones, with about 88% appearing a single time and under 25% taken by the ten largest. Sequenced: PBMCs. All receptors derive from a man aged 18 to 30 in good health and CMV-seropositive. The CDR3 runs from the conserved cysteine through the conserved F or W. The order of the fields is CDR3 DNA, CDR3 protein, D gene, clone size, J gene, V gene. The D gene is left open where the match is weak. Size values are once, few and many counts, or a class for expanded clones, and some rows have none.

DNA: TGCGCCAGCAGCTTGGCAGGGTCCACCTACGAGCAGTACTTC; CDR3: CASSLAGSTYEQYF; D: NA; size: NA; J: TRBJ2-7; V: TRBV5-1
DNA: TGCGCCAGCAGGGACAGGGACCTGAACACTGAAGCTTTCTTT; CDR3: CASRDRDLNTEAFF; D: TRBD1; size: NA; J: TRBJ1-1; V: TRBV5-1
DNA: TGCGCCAGCAGCTTGGCCAGTACAGCGAACACCGGGGAGCTGTTTTTT; CDR3: CASSLASTANTGELFF; D: NA; size: NA; J: TRBJ2-2; V: TRBV5-1
DNA: TGCGCCAGCAGCCAAGAAATACAGGGGGGCGAAAAACTGTTTTTT; CDR3: CASSQEIQGGEKLFF; D: TRBD1; size: NA; J: TRBJ1-4; V: TRBV4-3
DNA: TGCGCCAGCAGCCCCCGGGACTTGTCCTACGAGCAGTACTTC; CDR3: CASSPRDLSYEQYF; D: NA; size: few; J: TRBJ2-7; V: TRBV5-1
DNA: TGCGCCAGCAGCTTGGCAGGGAGGGCTTTCTTT; CDR3: CASSLAGRAFF; D: NA; size: NA; J: TRBJ1-1; V: TRBV5-1
DNA: TGTGCCAGCAGTTACCCCGGACAGACTGAAGCTTTCTTT; CDR3: CASSYPGQTEAFF; D: NA; size: once; J: TRBJ1-1; V: TRBV6-6
DNA: TGCGCCAGCAGCTTGCTAGCGGGGGGGCAAGGAGATACGCAGTATTTT; CDR3: CASSLLAGGQGDTQYF; D: TRBD2; size: NA; J: TRBJ2-3; V: TRBV5-1
DNA: TGTGCCAGTACCTCAACCGGGACAGCGAATTCACCCCTCCACTTT; CDR3: CASTSTGTANSPLHF; D: TRBD1; size: NA; J: TRBJ1-6; V: TRBV19
DNA: TGTGCCAGCAGTCCCGACAGGGCGAGAGATACGCAGTATTTT; CDR3: CASSPDRARDTQYF; D: TRBD1; size: NA; J: TRBJ2-3; V: TRBV27
DNA: TGCGCCAGCAGCCAAGATAGAGGGTTTTTGGGCAAAAACATTCAGTACTTC; CDR3: CASSQDRGFLGKNIQYF; D: NA; size: once; J: TRBJ2-4; V: TRBV4-3
DNA: TGTGCCATCAATGACAGGGTTAGTCAGCCCCAGCATTTT; CDR3: CAINDRVSQPQHF; D: TRBD1; size: NA; J: TRBJ1-5; V: TRBV6-5
DNA: TGTGCCAGCAGCCCTAATACGGGGTTATATGGCTACACCTTC; CDR3: CASSPNTGLYGYTF; D: NA; size: NA; J: TRBJ1-2; V: TRBV5-4
DNA: TGTGCCAGCAGCCCGCGGACAGGGCGCACAGATACGCAGTATTTT; CDR3: CASSPRTGRTDTQYF; D: TRBD1; size: NA; J: TRBJ2-3; V: TRBV11-2
DNA: TGTGCCAGCAACAAACAGGGTTCCACTGAAGCTTTCTTT; CDR3: CASNKQGSTEAFF; D: NA; size: NA; J: TRBJ1-1; V: TRBV6-6
DNA: TGTGCCAGTAGTGCACAGGGGGCCATCTATGGCTACACCTTC; CDR3: CASSAQGAIYGYTF; D: TRBD1; size: NA; J: TRBJ1-2; V: TRBV19
DNA: TGTGCCACAACTGGACAGGGCCTCTACGAGCAGTACTTC; CDR3: CATTGQGLYEQYF; D: TRBD1; size: NA; J: TRBJ2-7; V: TRBV15
DNA: TGCGCCAGCAGCTTCAGTTACCAAGAGACCCAGTACTTC; CDR3: CASSFSYQETQYF; D: NA; size: NA; J: TRBJ2-5; V: TRBV5-1
DNA: TGTGCCAGCAGCGCGGGACAGGGGGCCTTCTACGAGCAGTACTTC; CDR3: CASSAGQGAFYEQYF; D: TRBD1; size: few; J: TRBJ2-7; V: TRBV9
DNA: TGTGCCAGCAGCCGACTAGGCGTTGGGGACAGGGAGGATCAAGAGACCCAGTACTTC; CDR3: CASSRLGVGDREDQETQYF; D: TRBD1; size: NA; J: TRBJ2-5; V: TRBV28
DNA: TGTGCCAGCAGCTTACTCCCCGAGGCAAGCACTGAAGCTTTCTTT; CDR3: CASSLLPEASTEAFF; D: NA; size: NA; J: TRBJ1-1; V: TRBV7-9
DNA: TGTGCCAGCAGGGGCGACAATTTGCGCTCCTACGAGCAGTACTTC; CDR3: CASRGDNLRSYEQYF; D: NA; size: NA; J: TRBJ2-7; V: TRBV7-2
DNA: TGCGCCAGCAGCCCCCGGGAGGGAGGTCCCACTGAAGCTTTCTTT; CDR3: CASSPREGGPTEAFF; D: NA; size: NA; J: TRBJ1-1; V: TRBV5-1
DNA: TGTGCCATCAGTGCCGGGACAACTAACGAAGGGCAGTACTTC; CDR3: CAISAGTTNEGQYF; D: NA; size: NA; J: TRBJ2-7; V: TRBV10-3
DNA: TGCGCCAGCAGTGAGATGGCAGGGAACGAGCAGTACTTC; CDR3: CASSEMAGNEQYF; D: NA; size: NA; J: TRBJ2-7; V: TRBV10-2
DNA: TGTGCCAGCAGCCAATTGGGGGGTAGCGTGGTGACAGATACGCAGTATTTT; CDR3: CASSQLGGSVVTDTQYF; D: NA; size: once; J: TRBJ2-3; V: TRBV7-2
DNA: TGCGCCAGCAGCCAACTGAGGGCGGGGAACACCGGGGAGCTGTTTTTT; CDR3: CASSQLRAGNTGELFF; D: NA; size: once; J: TRBJ2-2; V: TRBV4-3
DNA: TGCGCCAGCAGCCCTGGGGGACAGGGAGGTCTCTACGAGCAGTACTTC; CDR3: CASSPGGQGGLYEQYF; D: TRBD1; size: NA; J: TRBJ2-7; V: TRBV4-3
DNA: TGTGCCAGCAGCTGGGGACTCCGGGGGAACACCGGGGAGCTGTTTTTT; CDR3: CASSWGLRGNTGELFF; D: NA; size: NA; J: TRBJ2-2; V: TRBV7-9
DNA: TGCGCCAGCAGCTCCGGACACGCAACTAATGAAAAACTGTTTTTT; CDR3: CASSSGHATNEKLFF; D: NA; size: NA; J: TRBJ1-4; V: TRBV5-1
DNA: TGCGCCAGCAGCCAAGAGCGGAGACACACTGAAGCTTTCTTT; CDR3: CASSQERRHTEAFF; D: NA; size: NA; J: TRBJ1-1; V: TRBV4-3
DNA: TGTGCCACCTCTCGGGACACTAACACCGGGGAGCTGTTTTTT; CDR3: CATSRDTNTGELFF; D: NA; size: few; J: TRBJ2-2; V: TRBV7-6
DNA: TGTGCCAGTAACCCAGGGGGTAGGCCTAACTATGGCTACACCTTC; CDR3: CASNPGGRPNYGYTF; D: TRBD1; size: NA; J: TRBJ1-2; V: TRBV19
DNA: TGTGCCAGCAGTTCGGGGGGGCGGGAGACCCAGTACTTC; CDR3: CASSSGGRETQYF; D: TRBD2; size: once; J: TRBJ2-5; V: TRBV6-5
DNA: TGTGCCAGCAGTGTAACAGGGTCCACTGAAGCTTTCTTT; CDR3: CASSVTGSTEAFF; D: NA; size: NA; J: TRBJ1-1; V: TRBV6-1
DNA: TGTGCCAGCAGCTTGACAGGTTCGAACACTGAAGCTTTCTTT; CDR3: CASSLTGSNTEAFF; D: NA; size: NA; J: TRBJ1-1; V: TRBV28
DNA: TGTGCCAGCAGCTTGGCCGACTCGGGAGGTGAAAAACTGTTTTTT; CDR3: CASSLADSGGEKLFF; D: NA; size: once; J: TRBJ1-4; V: TRBV5-8